This T cell receptor beta chain was retrieved from a study of a mutant IDH1 vaccine in newly diagnosed glioma. Overall study results and limits: Pseudoprogression showed no apparent link to changes in top peripheral T cell clonotypes.

With regard to this clone: What it recognizes is unknown.

Per germline, CDR1 LGHNA and CDR2 YNFKEQ. Deletions cut 4 bases from V and 2 bases from J, with 23 bases between. This CDR3 is 18 amino acids long. Time point here: week 47, end of study. Alongside topical imiquimod, each dose of vaccine comprised 300 ug of mutant IDH1 20-mer peptide. Donors had new WHO grade 3 or 4 IDH1-mutant, ATRX-lost astrocytomas. Profiled with immunoSEQ multiplex PCR; TCRdb holds only in-frame clones, not every one. The sample lists tens of thousands of clones, 82% occurring once. The J gene is TRBJ1-2, the V gene TRBV4-2, with D unclear. The sequencing here drew on PBMCs, taken from a glioma patient whose treatment included an IDH1 peptide vaccine. This TCR was recovered from a young man with glioma. Some clones in this sample may be carry-over from other donors' samples. CDR3 protein: CASSLTLGGISLNYGYTF. The CDR3 DNA reads as TGTGCCAGCAGCCTCACCCTGGGAGGGATATCCTTGAACTATGGCTACACCTTC.